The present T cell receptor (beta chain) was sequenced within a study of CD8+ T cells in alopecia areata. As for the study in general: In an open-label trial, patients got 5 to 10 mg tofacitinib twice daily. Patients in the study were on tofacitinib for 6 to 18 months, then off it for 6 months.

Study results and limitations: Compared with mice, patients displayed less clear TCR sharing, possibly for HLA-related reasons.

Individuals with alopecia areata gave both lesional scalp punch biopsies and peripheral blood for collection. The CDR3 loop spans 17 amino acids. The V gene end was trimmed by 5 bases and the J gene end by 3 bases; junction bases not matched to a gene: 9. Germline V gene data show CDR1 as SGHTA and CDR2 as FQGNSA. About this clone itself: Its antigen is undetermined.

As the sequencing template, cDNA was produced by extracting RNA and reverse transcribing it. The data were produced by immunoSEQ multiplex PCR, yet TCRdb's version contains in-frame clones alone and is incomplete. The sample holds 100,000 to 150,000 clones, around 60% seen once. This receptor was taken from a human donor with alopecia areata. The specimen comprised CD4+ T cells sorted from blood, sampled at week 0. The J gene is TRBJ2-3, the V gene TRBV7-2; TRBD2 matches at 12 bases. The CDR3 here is CASSRRLAGEYTDTQYF. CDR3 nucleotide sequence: TGTGCCAGCAGCCGAAGACTAGCGGGAGAATATACAGATACGCAGTATTTT. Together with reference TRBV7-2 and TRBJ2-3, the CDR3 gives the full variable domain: GAGVSQSPSNKVTEKGKDVELRCDPISGHTALYWYRQSLGQGLEFLIYFQGNSAPDKSGLPSDRFSAERTGGSVSTLTIQRTQQEDSAVYLCASSRRLAGEYTDTQYFGPGTRLTVL.